This record looks at one T cell receptor beta chain sequence and its context. With V trimmed by 4 bases and J by 11 bases, 11 bases remained unmatched. CDR3 length: 13 residues. Germline V gene sequence: CDR1 SGHTS, CDR2 YDEGEE. This entry belongs to a study of blood T cell repertoires in COVID-19. In the authors' methods: Reference gene primer amplification yielded estimated nucleated cell counts. Sequencing was performed with immunoSEQ multiplex PCR; in TCRdb, only in-frame clones are kept and a portion is missing. The V and J calls and clone size come from that table; D and trimming were worked out from the DNA. Counted here are tens of thousands of clones, 85% to 90% occurring once; the ten biggest clones make up under 3%.

Material: peripheral blood. This receptor was taken from an elderly man with acute or convalescent COVID-19. The chain combines TRBV5-8 with TRBJ1-1, with 7 bases identical to TRBD1. CDR3 in DNA: TGTGCCAGCAGCGCCGACAGGGTTAGTAGGGCTTTCTTT. It specifies CASSADRVSRAFF.